One T cell receptor (beta chain) is described in this entry. The antigen is unknown. This sample is drawn from a study of cytomegalovirus exposure and HLA in healthy donors. General study results and limits: It was reportedly the case that the classifier diagnosed cytomegalovirus status with high specificity and sensitivity. The tendency of first-cohort TCR clusters to co-occur in the 100 to 150 validation repertoires emerged from a later analysis. It was approximately 150 TCR beta chains that were listed as cytomegalovirus-associated.

These donors were members of the roughly 120-subject validation cohort, a group separate from the roughly 670-subject first cohort. The table came from immunoSEQ multiplex PCR; TCRdb's copy has only in-frame clones and leaves some out. This sample has about 250,000 clones, with less than 90% found just once. The ends lost 5 bases at V and 2 bases at J; junction bases unmatched: 6. The germline V gene encodes CDR1 MNHEY and CDR2 SVGAGI. The CDR3 covers 14 residues. V usage is TRBV6-5 and J usage is TRBJ2-7; 7 bases are shared with TRBD2. Sequencing was performed on PBMCs. The source of this sequence is a man aged 18 to 35 in good health and CMV-seropositive. The CDR3 region has the DNA TGTGCCAGCAGTCCCCCCAGCGGGGCCTACGAGCAGTACTTC. This gives the protein CASSPPSGAYEQYF.